Described below is a single TCR beta chain sequence and its context. Original analysis: Estimates of nucleated cell counts were drawn from the amplification of reference gene primers. The data were produced by immunoSEQ multiplex PCR, yet TCRdb's version contains in-frame clones alone and is incomplete. V, J and clone size are those of that table, while D and trimming were read from the DNA. The sample carries roughly 100,000 clones, around 92% recorded once. The CDR3 has 16 residues. The germline V gene encodes CDR1 SGHRS and CDR2 YFSETQ. V shed 0 bases and J shed 0 bases, with 10 bases lying between them. This entry belongs to a study of blood T cell repertoires in COVID-19. Across the whole study: In each case, the material was cDNA or gDNA derived from T cells, B-cell-depleted T cells, or PBMCs.

The rearrangement links TRBV5-1 to TRBJ2-1; possible D gene TRBD2, 5 bases. Sequencing was carried out using peripheral blood. This TCR was recovered from a woman aged 60-70 years with acute or convalescent COVID-19. Here the CDR3 DNA reads TGCGCCAGCAGCTTGGTTGGGCGGGCCTCCTACAATGAGCAGTTCTTC. It translates to CASSLVGRASYNEQFF.